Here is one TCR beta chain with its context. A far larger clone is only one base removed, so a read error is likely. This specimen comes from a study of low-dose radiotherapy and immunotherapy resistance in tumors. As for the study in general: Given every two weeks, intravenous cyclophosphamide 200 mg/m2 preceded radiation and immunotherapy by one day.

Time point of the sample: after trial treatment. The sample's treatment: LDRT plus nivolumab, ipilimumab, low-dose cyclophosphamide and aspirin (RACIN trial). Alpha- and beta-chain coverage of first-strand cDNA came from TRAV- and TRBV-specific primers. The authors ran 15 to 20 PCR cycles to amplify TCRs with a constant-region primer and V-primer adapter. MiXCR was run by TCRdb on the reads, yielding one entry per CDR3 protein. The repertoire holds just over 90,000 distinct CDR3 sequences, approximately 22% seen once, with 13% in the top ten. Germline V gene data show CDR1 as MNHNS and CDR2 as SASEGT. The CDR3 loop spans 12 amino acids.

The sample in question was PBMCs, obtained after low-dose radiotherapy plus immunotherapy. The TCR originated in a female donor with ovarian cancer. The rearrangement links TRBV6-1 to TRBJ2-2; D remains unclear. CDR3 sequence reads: CPSSYRTGELFF. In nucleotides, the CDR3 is TGTCCCAGCAGTTACCGCACCGGGGAGCTGTTTTTT.